Shown below are 26 T cell receptor beta chains from a single sample sequenced in a study of regulatory T cells in long-lasting Graves disease. With iRepertoire HTBI primers and Arm-PCR of CDR3 regions, TCR beta libraries were built. TCRdb re-called the multiplex PCR reads with MiXCR, one entry per CDR3 protein. Of 450,000 to 650,000 distinct CDR3 sequences in the sample, about 16% were seen once. The time point: newly diagnosed GD, antithyroid drugs for less than 3 months. Making the TCR library involved RNA that had been extracted from PBMCs. The data were also submitted as part of a second study, on T cells in Graves' hyperthyroidism and ophthalmopathy.

Sequencing used peripheral blood mononuclear cells (PBMCs), obtained at new diagnosis, from a patient treated with antithyroid drugs. All receptors derive from a woman aged 40 to 65 with Graves disease.

In its sample, this clonotype was seen many times. The chain recombines TRBV28 with TRBJ1-2, with 8 bases fitting TRBD1. Germline CDR1 MDHEN, CDR2 SYDVKM. Trimming at V came to 7 bases and at J to 5 bases, leaving 21 bases not matched to a gene. The CDR3 is 18 residues long. As DNA, the CDR3 is TGTGCCAGCACCCCACAGGATGGTTGGACAGGGCGGGTATATGGCTACACCTTC. The encoded protein is CASTPQDGWTGRVYGYTF.

The sample holds many counts of this clonotype. The gene calls are TRBV3-1 and TRBJ2-1; tentatively, D is TRBD1 (5 bases). V was clipped by 0 bases and J by 6 bases, with 15 bases between them. The CDR3 extends over 16 amino acids. Looked up from germline, CDR1 is LGHDT and CDR2 is YNNKEL (reference sequence). CDR3 sequence: CASSQEGQGVGNEQFF. In DNA, the CDR3 is TGTGCCAGCAGCCAAGAAGGGCAGGGTGTAGGCAATGAGCAGTTCTTC.

The V call is TRBV19, the J call TRBJ2-3; 7 bases fit TRBD2. The CDR3 runs to 18 residues. With 5 bases clipped from V and 0 bases from J, the junction kept 14 bases outside the gene matches. Germline CDR1 is LNHDA and CDR2 is SQIVND (reference sequence). The CDR3 loop is CASSWEGPSSASTDTQYF. The CDR3 bases are TGTGCCAGTAGTTGGGAGGGCCCCTCCTCTGCTAGCACAGATACGCAGTATTTT. Full variable domain (rest looked up from reference TRBV19 and TRBJ2-3): DGGITQSPKYLFRKEGQNVTLSCEQNLNHDAMYWYRQDPGQGLRLIYYSQIVNDFQKGDIAEGYSVSREKKESFPLTVTSAQKNPTAFYLCASSWEGPSSASTDTQYFGPGTRLTVL.

This clonotype was seen a few times. This chain joins TRBV20-1 and TRBJ1-1; D is unclear. The CDR3 covers 15 residues. Trimming stripped 0 bases from V and 0 bases from J, with 11 bases between. CDR1 is DFQATT and CDR2 is SNEGSKA in the germline V gene (reference sequence). CDR3 amino acids: CSARDSPRLNTEAFF. The CDR3 DNA is TGCAGTGCTAGAGATTCGCCCAGGTTGAACACTGAAGCTTTCTTT.

Details on this clonotype: A read error may explain this, as a much larger clone is one base away. This sequence joins TRBV11-2 and TRBJ2-6, with D unresolved. The length of the CDR3 is 16 residues. CDR1 is SGHAT and CDR2 is FQNNGV in the germline V gene. The chain's CDR3 is CGSSFDGSSGANVLTF. In DNA, the CDR3 is TGTGGCAGCAGCTTTGACGGCTCCTCTGGGGCCAACGTCCTGACTTTC.

The chain recombines TRBV19 with TRBJ2-1; D possibly corresponds to TRBD1 (5 bases). V shed 2 bases and J shed 2 bases, with 19 bases lying between them. The CDR3 has 18 amino acids. Germline V lookup: CDR1 LNHDA, CDR2 SQIVND (reference sequence). The CDR3 DNA reads TGTGCCAGTAGTATATCATTGGTAAGGGGCGTCCCCTACAATGAGCAGTTCTTC. It specifies CASSISLVRGVPYNEQFF.

This clonotype was detected ten times or more. V and J are TRBV12-3 or TRBV12-4 and TRBJ1-5; a possible D gene is TRBD1 (5 bases). V lost 5 bases, J lost 4 bases, and 9 bases lay in between. This CDR3 spans 13 amino acids. CDR3: CASSRDGNQPQHF. The CDR3 nucleotides are TGTGCCAGCAGTCGGGACGGGAATCAGCCCCAGCATTTT.

Many counts were recorded for this clonotype. The chain combines TRBV20-1 with TRBJ2-1; D remains ambiguous. V lost 4 bases and J lost 4, with 5 bases in between. Germline V lookup: CDR1 DFQATT, CDR2 SNEGSKA (reference sequence). The CDR3 consists of 11 residues. The CDR3 DNA is TGCAGTGCTACCCAATACAATGAGCAGTTCTTC. Protein: CSATQYNEQFF.

This clonotype was seen a few times. The chain has TRBV11-2 and TRBJ1-6; D remains ambiguous. Germline values: CDR1 SGHAT, CDR2 FQNNGV. The CDR3 sequence is 17 residues long. Trimming cost V 5 bases and J 0 bases, with 14 bases left between them. The CDR3 coding sequence is TGTGCCAGCAGCCATCCAGACGGCCCCTCCTATAATTCACCCCTCCACTTT. This codes for CASSHPDGPSYNSPLHF. The variable domain in full, completed from reference TRBV11-2 and TRBJ1-6, reads EAGVAQSPRYKIIEKRQSVAFWCNPISGHATLYWYQQILGQGPKLLIQFQNNGVVDDSQLPKDRFSAERLKGVDSTLKIQPAKLEDSAVYLCASSHPDGPSYNSPLHFGNGTRLTVT.

This clonotype was detected many times. The chain carries TRBV6-1 and TRBJ2-5; perhaps TRBD2 as D (6 bases). The CDR3 consists of 11 residues. Trimming left V 6 bases short and J 9 bases short, with 11 bases between. The germline CDR1 and CDR2 sequences are MNHNS and SASEGT. DNA of the CDR3: TGTGCCAGCAGGACGGGAGTGGCCCAGTACTTC. Protein: CASRTGVAQYF.

The gene calls are TRBV11-3 and TRBJ2-3; tentative D call: TRBD1 (6 bases). CDR1 SGHNT and CDR2 YENEEA come from the germline V gene. Deletions cut 5 bases from V and 5 bases from J, with 14 bases between. The CDR3 is made up of 14 amino acids. The CDR3 bases are TGTGCCAGCAGCGGATACAGGGCCGAAGATACGCAGTATTTT. Its protein product is CASSGYRAEDTQYF.

In its sample, this clonotype was seen a few times. This may be a read error, as it is one base from a much larger clone. This chain links TRBV3-1 with TRBJ2-7; the D gene is possibly TRBD1 (5 bases). This CDR3 is built from 12 residues. Germline values: CDR1 LGHDT, CDR2 YNNKEL (reference sequence). CDR3 region: CASADSPYEQCF. CDR3 bases: TGTGCCAGCGCCGACAGCCCCTACGAGCAGTGCTTC.

This clonotype has a count of ten or more. V usage is TRBV2 and J usage is TRBJ1-5; D gene uncertain. Germline V gene lookup returns CDR1 SNHLY and CDR2 FYNNEI. V was trimmed by 8 bases and J by 3 bases, leaving 17 bases between them. The CDR3 contains 15 residues. CDR3 in amino acids: CASGKRFRTNQPQHF. The CDR3 DNA reads TGTGCCAGCGGGAAGCGGTTCCGGACCAATCAGCCCCAGCATTTT.

The V call is TRBV4-1, the J call TRBJ2-2; no reliable D call. The CDR3 extends over 15 amino acids. CDR1 and CDR2 (germline): MGHRA, YSYEKL. V lost 0 bases, J lost 1 base, and 6 bases lay in between. CDR3 residues: CASSQDRVNTGELFF. The CDR3 coding sequence is TGCGCCAGCAGCCAAGATCGGGTGAACACCGGGGAGCTGTTTTTT.

The table lists this clonotype with many counts. The rearrangement uses TRBV12-3 or TRBV12-4 and TRBJ2-3; TRBD2 agrees at 8 bases. CDR3 length: 14 amino acids. The V segment lost 7 bases and the J segment 2 bases; nucleotides outside the gene matches: 5. The CDR3 sequence is CASIGGANTDTQYF. In DNA, the CDR3 is TGTGCCAGCATCGGGGGGGCAAACACAGATACGCAGTATTTT.

The J gene is TRBJ1-4, the V gene TRBV6-2 or TRBV6-3; TRBD1 aligns across 9 bases. V gave up 5 bases and J gave up 7 bases; unmatched junction bases: 8. Germline lookup yields CDR1 MNHEY and CDR2 SVGEGT. The CDR3 loop spans 15 amino acids. The CDR3 region has the DNA TGTGCCAGCAGTAAGGGACAGGGAGTCGCTGAAAAACTGTTTTTT. It translates to CASSKGQGVAEKLFF.

The chain couples TRBV20-1 to TRBJ1-2, with D possibly TRBD1 on 5 matching bases. CDR1 DFQATT and CDR2 SNEGSKA come from the germline V gene (reference sequence). The CDR3 is 14 residues long. Trimming left V 1 base short and J 6 bases short, with 15 bases between. This CDR3 reads CSARAREGVHGYTF. The CDR3 DNA reads as TGCAGTGCTAGAGCACGGGAAGGGGTCCATGGCTACACCTTC.

This clonotype came up many times. This chain uses TRBV12-3 or TRBV12-4 with TRBJ1-1; D is undetermined. The CDR3 totals 13 residues. V lost 3 bases to trimming and J lost 6 bases, with 11 bases between them. CDR3 loop: CASSFRQRAEAFF. The CDR3 bases are TGTGCCAGCAGTTTCCGCCAGAGGGCTGAAGCTTTCTTT.

The rearrangement links TRBV5-1 to TRBJ2-7; 12 bases are a match to TRBD2. Germline V gives CDR1 SGHRS, CDR2 YFSETQ. Trimming cost V 4 bases and J 4 bases; bases outside gene matches: 3. This CDR3 has 14 residues. CDR3 sequence (DNA): TGCGCCAGCAGCCGGACTAGCGGGGATTACGAGCAGTACTTC. This encodes CASSRTSGDYEQYF.

This clonotype appeared many times. V is TRBV28 and J is TRBJ2-7, with no clear D. CDR3 length: 12 residues. V was clipped by 3 bases and J by 7 bases, with 10 bases between them. The V gene's germline CDR1 is MDHEN and CDR2 SYDVKM. CDR3 bases: TGTGCCAGCAGTTTGGAGCTCCCGGAGCAGTACTTC. As protein: CASSLELPEQYF. Together with reference TRBV28 and TRBJ2-7, the CDR3 gives the full variable domain: DVKVTQSSRYLVKRTGEKVFLECVQDMDHENMFWYRQDPGLGLRLIYFSYDVKMKEKGDIPEGYSVSREKKERFSLILESASTNQTSMYLCASSLELPEQYFGPGTRLTVT.

This clonotype was picked up a small number of times. Written as DNA, the CDR3 is TGTGCCACCAGCAGGCCAGCTTCTGGAAACACCATATATTTT. It is translated as CATSRPASGNTIYF. The gene calls are TRBV15 and TRBJ1-3, with D unresolved. V was pared by 3 bases and J by 1 base, with 7 bases between. This CDR3 is 14 amino acids long. Per the germline V gene, CDR1 is LNHNV and CDR2 is YYDKDF (reference sequence).

On this clonotype: An end of the junction does not agree with germline; a read error may underlie this. The J gene is TRBJ2-2, the V gene TRBV6-1, with D maybe TRBD1 (6 bases). Germline V gene lookup returns CDR1 MNHNS and CDR2 SASEGT. The CDR3 runs 14 residues. CDR3: CASSHQGSTGELFF. The DNA of the CDR3 is TGTGCCAGCAGCCATCAGGGGAGCACCGGAGAGCTGTTTTTT.

There are many counts of this clonotype. The CDR3: CASSHSGETSTYGYTF. In nucleotides, the CDR3 is TGTGCCAGCAGCCACTCCGGGGAGACTTCCACCTATGGCTACACCTTC. This chain uses TRBV5-5 with TRBJ1-2; D unresolved. The V end was cut by 4 bases, the J end by 4 bases, with 20 bases between. CDR3 length equals 16 residues. The germline V gene encodes CDR1 SGHKS and CDR2 YYEKEE (reference sequence). Supplemented by reference TRBV5-5 and TRBJ1-2, the full variable domain reads DAGVTQSPTHLIKTRGQQVTLRCSPISGHKSVSWYQQVLGQGPQFIFQYYEKEERGRGNFPDRFSARQFPNYSSELNVNALLLGDSALYLCASSHSGETSTYGYTFGSGTRLTVV.

This clonotype has at least ten counts. The CDR3 loop reads CSARSGAGAFF. The CDR3 nucleotides read TGCAGTGCTAGATCCGGTGCAGGAGCTTTCTTT. The chain carries TRBV20-1 and TRBJ1-1; D ambiguous. CDR3 length equals 11 residues. V lost 2 bases, J lost 10 bases, and 11 bases lay in between. Germline-derived CDR1 and CDR2 are DFQATT and SNEGSKA (reference sequence).

This clonotype turned up a few times. V usage is TRBV7-9 and J usage is TRBJ1-5; D not resolved. CDR3 size: 14 residues. V shed 3 bases and J shed 4 bases, with 10 bases lying between them. Germline CDR1 is SEHNR and CDR2 is FQNEAQ (reference sequence). CDR3 DNA sequence: TGTGCCAGCAGCTTGAGTGTGTCAAATCAGCCCCAGCATTTT. Its protein product is CASSLSVSNQPQHF.

The chain couples TRBV19 to TRBJ1-6; D unclear. CDR3 length: 13 amino acids. The V end lost 3 bases, the J end lost 9 bases, and 9 bases lay between the germline ends. Germline V gene data show CDR1 as LNHDA and CDR2 as SQIVND (reference sequence). This CDR3 reads CASSITGGSPLHF. DNA of the CDR3: TGTGCCAGTAGTATCACGGGAGGTTCACCCCTCCACTTT.